The TCR beta chain described here comes from a study of blood T cell repertoires in COVID-19. Turning to the study itself: PBMCs, B-cell-depleted T cells, or T cells were the source of the cDNA or gDNA that made up the material.

Clones were read by immunoSEQ multiplex PCR, and TCRdb kept only the in-frame ones, dropping some. The profile covers 99,000 or so clones, with roughly 80% appearing a single time and 3.3% taken by the ten largest. The sample comprised peripheral blood. This TCR was sampled from a woman of 80 years or more with active or convalescent COVID-19.

CDR3 nucleotides: TGTGCCACATCGGGACTAGCGACTGGGGAGCTGTTTTTT. Residues: CATSGLATGELFF. The V and J genes are TRBV12-3 or TRBV12-4 and TRBJ2-2; 10 nucleotides match TRBD2. CDR3 length equals 13 residues. V shed 10 bases, J shed 8 bases, and the junction held 7 bases outside the gene matches.